One sample yielded the 30 T cell receptor beta chains listed below, sequenced in a study of cytomegalovirus exposure and HLA in healthy donors. A multiplex PCR was run with 60 Vbeta primers and 13 Jbeta primers. Using immunoSEQ multiplex PCR, the repertoire was profiled, and TCRdb retains in-frame clones only, with some absent. The table lists some 150,000 clones, around two thirds of them singletons. The sample consisted of PBMCs. These receptors were collected from a woman between 40 and 50 years old in good health and CMV-seronegative.

This clone has more than one count but fewer than ten. The chain recombines TRBV29-1 with TRBJ2-5; D might be TRBD1 (6 bases). V was trimmed by 0 bases and J by 1 base, leaving 12 bases between them. Germline CDR1 and CDR2: SQVTM and ANQGSEA. CDR3 length: 15 residues. DNA of the CDR3: TGCAGCGTTGAAGATTCGGTAGGGGGCCAAGAGACCCAGTACTTC. Translation gives CSVEDSVGGQETQYF.

This chain's CDR3 is CASSEEGGAFF. The CDR3 DNA reads TGTGCCAGCAGTGAAGAGGGAGGCGCTTTCTTT. The chain uses TRBV2 and TRBJ1-1; D gene unclear. CDR3 length equals 11 residues. Germline lookup yields CDR1 SNHLY and CDR2 FYNNEI. The ends were cut back, 1 base at V and 11 bases at J, with 8 bases in the middle.

This rearrangement joins TRBV5-1 to TRBJ2-4, with D perhaps matching TRBD2 (6 bases). Germline assignment: CDR1 SGHRS and CDR2 YFSETQ. This CDR3 spans 15 amino acids. The V gene lost 0 bases and the J gene lost 5 bases, with 12 bases spanning the gap. This CDR3 reads CASSLATGGENIQYF. For the CDR3, the DNA is TGCGCCAGCAGCTTGGCAACGGGCGGGGAAAACATTCAGTACTTC.

V is TRBV5-6 and J is TRBJ1-4; 8 nucleotides agree with TRBD1. The junction had 12 bases not matched to a gene; V was cut back by 3 bases and J by 8 bases. The CDR3 spans 16 residues. Germline CDR1 is SGHDT and CDR2 is YYEEEE. This CDR3 reads CASSSIRTGYGEKLFF. The CDR3 DNA reads as TGTGCCAGCAGCTCAATACGGACAGGGTATGGAGAAAAACTGTTTTTT.

This CDR3 reads CASSLGLNYEQYF. CDR3 DNA sequence: TGTGCCAGCAGCTTGGGGCTTAACTACGAGCAGTACTTC. The genes are TRBV5-6 and TRBJ2-7; D remains unclear. Between the trimmed V and J ends, which lost 0 bases and 3 bases, there was a span of 7 bases. The germline V gene encodes CDR1 SGHDT and CDR2 YYEEEE. The CDR3 has 13 amino acids.

This clone was picked up a small number of times. The chain uses TRBV19 and TRBJ1-1, with no clear D. This CDR3 contains 13 residues. Looked up from germline, CDR1 is LNHDA and CDR2 is SQIVND (reference sequence). The V gene lost 10 bases and the J gene lost 1 base, with 13 bases spanning the gap. The CDR3 sequence: CATRGVRNTEAFF. Written as DNA, the CDR3 is TGTGCCACTCGCGGGGTGAGGAACACTGAAGCTTTCTTT.

The chain recombines TRBV6-5 with TRBJ1-2, with D hard to call. CDR3 length: 11 amino acids. Trimming cost V 8 bases and J 8 bases, with 12 bases left between them. Germline V gives CDR1 MNHEY, CDR2 SVGAGI. In DNA form, the CDR3 reads TGTGCCAGCGGCGGGTTCGACGGCTACACCTTC. Its translation: CASGGFDGYTF.

The J gene is TRBJ2-5, the V gene TRBV2; 10 nucleotides agree with TRBD1. The last part of the DNA fits TRBJ2-7 better; the J call may be wrong. The CDR3 is 18 amino acids. The V gene's germline CDR1 is SNHLY and CDR2 FYNNEI. The CDR3 DNA follows: TGTGCCAGCGCAGCGATCCCATCTTGGACAGGGGGCTCCTACGAGCAGTACTTC. It encodes CASAAIPSWTGGSYEQYF.

The V and J genes are TRBV7-9 and TRBJ1-2; 7 nucleotides line up with TRBD1. Trimming cost V 5 bases and J 6 bases; bases outside gene matches: 0. CDR1 SEHNR and CDR2 FQNEAQ come from the germline V gene (reference sequence). This CDR3 contains 11 residues. The CDR3 here is CASSTGDGYTF. The CDR3 region has the DNA TGTGCCAGCAGCACAGGGGATGGCTACACCTTC.

The genes are TRBV29-1 and TRBJ1-2; tentatively, D is TRBD1 (5 bases). CDR3 length equals 12 residues. Germline CDR1 reads SQVTM; CDR2 reads ANQGSEA. V dropped 4 bases and J dropped 4 bases, with 10 bases sitting between them. The CDR3 DNA follows: TGCAGCGTTGCAGGGACTCGCTATGGCTACACCTTC. This translates into CSVAGTRYGYTF.

The chain combines TRBV7-6 with TRBJ1-2; unclear D gene. Germline CDR1 and CDR2: SGHVS and FNYEAQ. Trimming took off 5 bases at V and 1 base at J, with 8 bases between the two ends. The CDR3 sequence is 13 residues long. CDR3 coding DNA: TGTGCCAGCAGCCCACGCGATAACTATGGCTACACCTTC. It translates to CASSPRDNYGYTF.

The chain employs TRBV2 and TRBJ1-1; possible D gene TRBD1, 5 bases. The germline V gene has CDR1 SNHLY and CDR2 FYNNEI. The length of the CDR3 is 12 residues. Trimming removed 2 bases at V and 8 bases at J, with 9 bases between. The CDR3 protein is CASSEMAGEAFF. DNA of the CDR3: TGTGCCAGCAGTGAAATGGCAGGGGAAGCTTTCTTT.

The chain joins TRBV4-2 to TRBJ2-7, with 7 nucleotides matching TRBD1. The V gene's germline CDR1 is LGHNA and CDR2 YNFKEQ. The CDR3 has 15 residues. The trim removed 1 base at V and 2 bases at J, leaving 5 bases unmatched. The CDR3 is CASSQGTGSAYEQYF. DNA for the CDR3: TGTGCCAGCAGCCAAGGGACAGGTAGTGCCTACGAGCAGTACTTC.

The J gene is TRBJ1-5, the V gene TRBV27; D possibly corresponds to TRBD1 (6 bases). CDR1 and CDR2 (germline): MNHEY, SMNVEV (reference sequence). V lost 3 bases and J lost 1, with 10 bases in between. The length of the CDR3 is 15 residues. The CDR3 sequence is CASSFNRESNQPQHF. The CDR3 DNA follows: TGTGCCAGCAGTTTCAACAGGGAAAGCAATCAGCCCCAGCATTTT.

This clone appeared a single time. Germline and junction disagree at one end, which may indicate a read error. This chain uses TRBV7-9 with TRBJ1-2, with 7 bases aligning to TRBD1. This CDR3 is built from 12 residues. Germline CDR1 is SEHNR and CDR2 is FQNEAQ (reference sequence). CDR3 loop: CSSSLTGDGYTF. CDR3 sequence (DNA): TGTTCCAGCAGCCTCACAGGGGATGGCTACACCTTC.

This clone was observed a few times. The rearrangement joins TRBV5-8 to TRBJ2-1; weak D call: TRBD1 (6 bases). CDR1 SGHTS and CDR2 YDEGEE come from the germline V gene. V was pared by 0 bases and J by 14 bases, with 12 bases between. The CDR3 sequence is 12 residues long. The CDR3 DNA follows: TGTGCCAGCAGCTTGGGTGCAGGGGTGGAGTTCTTC. Translated, it gives CASSLGAGVEFF.

This clone showed up just a few times. This chain links TRBV15 with TRBJ2-7; 9 bases match TRBD2. This CDR3 is 16 amino acids long. V shed 3 bases and J 2 bases; nucleotides not matched to a gene: 8. CDR1 and CDR2 (germline): LNHNV, YYDKDF (reference sequence). For the CDR3, the DNA is TGTGCCACCAGCAGCGTTCTAGCGGGAAGAGCCTACGAGCAGTACTTC. Its protein product is CATSSVLAGRAYEQYF.

The chain combines TRBV13 with TRBJ2-3, with D possibly TRBD2 on 5 matching bases. Trimming pared 1 base from V and 2 bases from J, leaving 7 bases between. Germline loops: CDR1 PRHDT, CDR2 FYEKMQ (reference sequence). This CDR3 is 14 amino acids long. CDR3 sequence: CASSLERTTDTQYF. The CDR3 region has the DNA TGTGCCAGCAGCTTAGAGCGGACCACAGATACGCAGTATTTT. Complete variable domain (other parts from reference TRBV13 and TRBJ2-3): AAGVIQSPRHLIKEKRETATLKCYPIPRHDTVYWYQQGPGQDPQFLISFYEKMQSDKGSIPDRFSAQQFSDYHSELNMSSLELGDSALYFCASSLERTTDTQYFGPGTRLTVL.

The chain carries TRBV5-6 and TRBJ1-2; possible D gene TRBD1, 6 bases. Trimming cost V 5 bases and J 3 bases, with 14 bases left between them. Looked up from germline, CDR1 is SGHDT and CDR2 is YYEEEE. The CDR3 loop spans 14 amino acids. The CDR3 DNA reads TGTGCCAGCAGTTCACAGGGAGCGGACTATGGCTACACCTTC. Translating gives CASSSQGADYGYTF.

This clone turned up a few times. J is TRBJ1-1 and V is TRBV30; possible D gene TRBD1, 5 bases. CDR3 length: 14 residues. Germline CDR1 GTSNPN, CDR2 SVGIG (reference sequence). V dropped 2 bases and J dropped 2 bases, with 12 bases sitting between them. In DNA form, the CDR3 reads TGTGCCTGGAGTTTAGACAGCTACAACACTGAAGCTTTCTTT. It codes for CAWSLDSYNTEAFF.

This CDR3 is CASRHEGGTAFYEQYF. CDR3 DNA sequence: TGTGCCAGCAGACACGAGGGGGGGACGGCGTTCTACGAGCAGTACTTC. The chain has TRBV7-8 and TRBJ2-7, with D perhaps matching TRBD2 (7 bases). Germline V lookup: CDR1 SGHVS, CDR2 FQNEAQ. V shed 6 bases and J shed 3 bases, with 21 bases lying between them. The CDR3 has 16 residues.

This clone was recorded a few times. Different DNA sequences within this sample yield the same CDR3. V usage is TRBV5-1 and J usage is TRBJ1-1, with D possibly TRBD1 on 5 matching bases. Trimming removed 3 bases from V and 2 bases from J, with 8 bases in between. The CDR3 consists of 13 residues. Germline values: CDR1 SGHRS, CDR2 YFSETQ. CDR3 amino acids: CASSSRVNTEAFF. The CDR3 region has the DNA TGCGCCAGCAGCTCCAGGGTTAACACTGAAGCTTTCTTT.

This rearrangement joins TRBV2 to TRBJ2-5, with 12 bases fitting TRBD1. The CDR3 covers 14 residues. V shed 9 bases, J shed 4 bases, and the junction held 6 bases outside the gene matches. The germline gives CDR1 SNHLY, CDR2 FYNNEI. CDR3 nucleotide sequence: TGTGCCAGTTGGGACAGGGGGCGTACAGAGACCCAGTACTTC. Its translation is CASWDRGRTETQYF.

J is TRBJ1-6 and V is TRBV5-1, with TRBD1 identical over 7 bases. This CDR3 has 16 residues. With V trimmed by 4 bases and J by 1 base, 5 bases remained unmatched. The germline V gene encodes CDR1 SGHRS and CDR2 YFSETQ. This chain's CDR3 is CASSESTGSYNSPLHF. The CDR3 region has the DNA TGCGCCAGCAGCGAATCGACAGGGTCCTATAATTCACCCCTCCACTTT.

In regard to this clone: Relative to the germline gene, one junction end is altered; a read error may explain this. J is TRBJ2-2 and V is TRBV11-2; D ambiguous. This CDR3 is built from 16 residues. Germline CDR1 reads SGHAT; CDR2 reads FQNNGV. The CDR3 loop reads CASSLTDAIFTAELFF. Here the CDR3 DNA reads TGTGCCAGCAGCTTAACCGATGCTATTTTCACCGCGGAGCTGTTTTTT.

This sequence joins TRBV9 and TRBJ2-3, with unresolved D. Germline values: CDR1 SGDLS, CDR2 YYNGEE. The CDR3 consists of 15 residues. V dropped 0 bases and J dropped 0 bases, with 8 bases sitting between them. DNA for the CDR3: TGTGCCAGCAGCGTAGCTGGGCTCAGCACAGATACGCAGTATTTT. Its protein product is CASSVAGLSTDTQYF.

Only a few counts were recorded for this clone. The genes are TRBV7-2 and TRBJ2-7; 10 bases are a match to TRBD1. Germline loops: CDR1 SGHTA, CDR2 FQGNSA. With 3 bases clipped from V and 4 bases from J, the junction kept 3 bases outside the gene matches. The CDR3 loop spans 14 amino acids. CDR3 DNA sequence: TGTGCCAGCAGCTTCCGACAGGGGGCTTACGAGCAGTACTTC. It is translated as CASSFRQGAYEQYF.

The gene calls are TRBV7-8 and TRBJ1-2, with TRBD1 matching 8 bases. The ends lost 5 bases at V and 4 bases at J; junction bases unmatched: 12. Per germline, CDR1 SGHVS and CDR2 FQNEAQ. This CDR3 is 16 amino acids long. The CDR3 loop is CASSVRTGRDSYGYTF. In DNA, the CDR3 is TGTGCCAGCAGCGTTAGGACAGGGAGGGATAGCTATGGCTACACCTTC. Together with reference TRBV7-8 and TRBJ1-2, the CDR3 gives the full variable domain: GAGVSQSPRYKVAKRGQDVALRCDPISGHVSLFWYQQALGQGPEFLTYFQNEAQLDKSGLPSDRFFAERPEGSVSTLKIQRTQQEDSAVYLCASSVRTGRDSYGYTFGSGTRLTVV.

Turning to this clone: One end of the junction varies from germline; a read error may be responsible. The chain recombines TRBV10-3 with TRBJ1-5, with D hard to call. Germline assignment: CDR1 ENHRY and CDR2 SYGVKD. CDR3 length: 12 amino acids. The CDR3 sequence is CAISESTGSPEF. The CDR3 coding sequence is TGTGCCATCAGTGAGTCGACCGGGAGCCCGGAATTT.

The chain combines TRBV9 with TRBJ2-2; D might be TRBD2 (5 bases). Germline CDR1 is SGDLS and CDR2 is YYNGEE. V was trimmed by 0 bases and J by 9 bases, leaving 15 bases between them. The CDR3 has 15 residues. Here the CDR3 DNA reads TGTGCCAGCAGCGTAGCTTGGGGAGCTGCCTGGGAGCTGTTTTTT. Residues: CASSVAWGAAWELFF.